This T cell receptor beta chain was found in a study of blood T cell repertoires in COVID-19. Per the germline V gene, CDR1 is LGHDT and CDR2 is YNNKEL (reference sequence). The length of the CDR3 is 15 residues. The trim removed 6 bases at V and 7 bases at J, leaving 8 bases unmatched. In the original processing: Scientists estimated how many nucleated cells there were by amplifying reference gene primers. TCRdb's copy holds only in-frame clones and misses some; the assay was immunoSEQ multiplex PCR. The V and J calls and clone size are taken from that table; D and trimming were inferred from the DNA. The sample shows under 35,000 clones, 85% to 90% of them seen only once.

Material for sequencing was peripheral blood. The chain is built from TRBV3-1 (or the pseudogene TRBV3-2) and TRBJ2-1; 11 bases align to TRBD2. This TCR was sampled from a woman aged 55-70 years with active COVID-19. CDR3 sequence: CASSPSSGGKNEQFF. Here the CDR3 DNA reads TGTGCCAGCAGTCCCTCTAGCGGGGGGAAGAATGAGCAGTTCTTC.